Sequencing of this T cell receptor (beta chain) was carried out in a study of cytomegalovirus exposure and HLA in healthy donors. The study ran its PCR with 60 Vbeta and 13 Jbeta primers. Libraries were prepared by immunoSEQ multiplex PCR; TCRdb keeps only in-frame clonotypes and omits some of them. This sample has 75,000 to 95,000 clones, with 65% to 85% found just once. General study points: Accurate predictions that matched the HLA-A and HLA-B alleles of most subjects were reportedly made from TCR beta sequences.

In the case of this clone: Its antigen is still unknown.

The V and J ends lost 6 bases and 1 base respectively, with 9 bases between them. Germline CDR1 reads KGHSH; CDR2 reads LQKENI. This CDR3 is built from 13 residues. This receptor was obtained from a man aged 18 to 29 in good health and CMV-seronegative. The genes are TRBV18 and TRBJ1-1; the D is unclear. The material sequenced was PBMCs. The CDR3: CASSSGGNTEAFF. CDR3 nucleotide sequence: TGTGCCAGCTCTTCCGGAGGGAACACTGAAGCTTTCTTT.